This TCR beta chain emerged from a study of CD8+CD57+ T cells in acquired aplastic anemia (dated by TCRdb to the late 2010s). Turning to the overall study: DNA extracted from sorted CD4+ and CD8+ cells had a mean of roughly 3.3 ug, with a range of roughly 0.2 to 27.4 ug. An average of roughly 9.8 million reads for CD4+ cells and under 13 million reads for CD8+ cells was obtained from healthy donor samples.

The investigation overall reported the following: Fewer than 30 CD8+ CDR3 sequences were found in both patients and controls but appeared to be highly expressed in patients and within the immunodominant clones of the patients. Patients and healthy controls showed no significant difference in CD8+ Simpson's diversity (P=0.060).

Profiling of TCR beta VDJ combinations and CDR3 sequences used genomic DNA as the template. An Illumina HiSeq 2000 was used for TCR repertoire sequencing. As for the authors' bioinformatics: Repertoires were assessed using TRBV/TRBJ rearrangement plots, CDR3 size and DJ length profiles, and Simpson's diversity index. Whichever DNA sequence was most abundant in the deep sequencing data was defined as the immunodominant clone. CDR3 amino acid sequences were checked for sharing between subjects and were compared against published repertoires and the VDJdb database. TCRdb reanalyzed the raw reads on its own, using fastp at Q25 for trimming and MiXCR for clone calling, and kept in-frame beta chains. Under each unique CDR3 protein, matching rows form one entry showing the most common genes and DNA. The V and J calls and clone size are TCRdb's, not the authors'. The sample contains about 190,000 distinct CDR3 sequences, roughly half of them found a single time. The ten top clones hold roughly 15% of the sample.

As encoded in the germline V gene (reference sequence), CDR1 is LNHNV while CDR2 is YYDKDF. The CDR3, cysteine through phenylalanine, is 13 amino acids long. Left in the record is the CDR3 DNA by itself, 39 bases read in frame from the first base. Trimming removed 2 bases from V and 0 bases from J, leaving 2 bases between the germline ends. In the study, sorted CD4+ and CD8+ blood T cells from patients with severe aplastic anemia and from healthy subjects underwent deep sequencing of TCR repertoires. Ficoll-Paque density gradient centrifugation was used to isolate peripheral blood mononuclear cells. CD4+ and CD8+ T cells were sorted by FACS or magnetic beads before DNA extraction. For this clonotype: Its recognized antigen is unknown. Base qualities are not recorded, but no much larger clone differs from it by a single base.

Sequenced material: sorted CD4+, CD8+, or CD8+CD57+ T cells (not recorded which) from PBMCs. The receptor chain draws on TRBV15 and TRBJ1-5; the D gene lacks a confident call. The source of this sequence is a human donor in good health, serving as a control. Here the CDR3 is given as CATSRNSNQPQHF. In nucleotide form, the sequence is TGTGCCACCAGCAGAAATAGCAATCAGCCCCAGCATTTT.